This record looks at one T cell receptor (beta chain) sequence and its context. There are 16 residues in the CDR3. CDR1 and CDR2 (germline): SEHNR, FQNEAQ (reference sequence). Trimming stripped 1 base from V and 4 bases from J, with 17 bases between. These data come from a study of blood T cell repertoires in COVID-19. Original data processing: By means of reference gene primer amplification, nucleated cell counts were estimated. Data came from immunoSEQ multiplex PCR; TCRdb stores just in-frame clones and leaves some out. That table is the source of V, J and clone size, and D and trimming were worked out from the DNA. The table lists some 500,000 clones, over 75% of them singletons. The age range of participants was about 18 to 90 years, with residence in about 25 US areas.

V is TRBV7-9 and J is TRBJ2-7; possibly TRBD2 for D (7 bases). The sequenced sample consisted of PBMCs or T cells enriched from blood (not recorded which). The TCR originated in a woman aged 40 to 50 who had recovered from COVID-19. CDR3 loop: CASSLDVQGGSYEQYF. CDR3 DNA sequence: TGTGCCAGCAGCTTAGACGTACAGGGAGGGTCATACGAGCAGTACTTC.